This TCR beta chain is from a study of Graves' ophthalmopathy and Graves' hyperthyroidism. Study-wide points: Using 13 signatures, a model distinguished ophthalmopathy from stable hyperthyroidism, reaching around 87% sensitivity and approximately 81% specificity.

With V trimmed by 7 bases and J by 7 bases, 11 bases remained unmatched. Germline CDR1 is KGHDR and CDR2 is SFDVKD. The CDR3 is 15 residues long. The sequenced template was RNA, covering the TCR beta CDR3 region. RT-PCR with HTBI primers came first, then second-round multiplex PCR. One entry per CDR3 protein, called by TCRdb with MiXCR from the multiplex PCR reads. The sample carries some 25,000 distinct CDR3 sequences, around 50% recorded once. A few counts support this clonotype. The antigen is undetermined. The material sequenced was peripheral blood. This sequence originates from an adult woman with stable Graves' hyperthyroidism. The chain carries TRBV24-1 and TRBJ2-1; 8 bases match TRBD1. The CDR3 region is CATSAGGYLGNEQFF. The CDR3 bases are TGTGCCACCAGCGCAGGGGGCTATTTGGGGAATGAGCAGTTCTTC.